The entry below describes one T cell receptor (beta chain). Its target is unknown. This CDR3 comprises 14 residues. Germline CDR1 MDHEN, CDR2 SYDVKM. V was cut by 2 bases and J by 6 bases, with 12 bases left in between. The table came from immunoSEQ multiplex PCR; TCRdb's copy has only in-frame clones and leaves some out. This table has about 46,000 clones, around 91% appearing once. The data derive from a study of T cells after posttransplantation cyclophosphamide. On the day of bone marrow donation, the related graft donor provided peripheral blood. Overall study findings and caveats: Recipient CMV seropositivity and CMV reactivation strongly tracked TRB clonality. Skin or GI-infiltrating T cells shared few TRB sequences with blood. Later post-transplant blood repertoires were often dominated by donor CD8+ memory clones.

The TCR was taken from a woman in her forties or fifties in good health and a related stem cell transplant donor. This chain uses TRBV28 with TRBJ2-3; TRBD2 is a possible D gene (6 bases). The sequenced material came from PBMCs. DNA of the CDR3: TGTGCCAGCAGTTTAGGGGGGAAGGGGGATACGCAGTATTTT. Its protein is CASSLGGKGDTQYF.